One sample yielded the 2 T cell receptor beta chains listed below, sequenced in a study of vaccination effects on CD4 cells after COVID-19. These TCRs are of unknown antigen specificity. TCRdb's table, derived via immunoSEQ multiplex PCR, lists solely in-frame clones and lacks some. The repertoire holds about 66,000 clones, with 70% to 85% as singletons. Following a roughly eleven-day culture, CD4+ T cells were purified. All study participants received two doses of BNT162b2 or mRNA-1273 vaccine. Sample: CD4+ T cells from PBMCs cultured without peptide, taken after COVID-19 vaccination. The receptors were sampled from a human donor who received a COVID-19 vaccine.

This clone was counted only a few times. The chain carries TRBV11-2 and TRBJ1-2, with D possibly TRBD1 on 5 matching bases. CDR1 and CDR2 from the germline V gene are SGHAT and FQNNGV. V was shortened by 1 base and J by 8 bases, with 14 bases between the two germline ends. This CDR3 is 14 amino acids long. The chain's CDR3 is CASSLVSQGGGYTF. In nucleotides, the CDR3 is TGTGCCAGCAGCTTAGTAAGTCAGGGAGGAGGCTACACCTTC.

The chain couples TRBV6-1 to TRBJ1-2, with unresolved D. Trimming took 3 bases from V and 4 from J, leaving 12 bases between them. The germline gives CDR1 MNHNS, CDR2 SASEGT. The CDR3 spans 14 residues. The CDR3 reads CASSEEAGGYGYTF. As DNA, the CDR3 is TGTGCCAGCAGTGAGGAGGCAGGCGGCTATGGCTACACCTTC.